The TCR beta chain described here comes from a study of blood T cell repertoires in COVID-19 (dated by TCRdb to 2018 to 2021). Study-wide context: The collaborator samples originated in the United States, Italy and Spain and spanned the acute and convalescent phases of COVID-19. The material from the prospective study consisted of cDNA or gDNA derived from T cells, B-cell-depleted T cells, or PBMCs. Where available, HLA class I and class II types were taken from metadata supplied by the sample provider and were not determined by assay-based typing. Deeply sampled blood TCRbeta repertoires from subjects exposed to, actively infected with, or recovered from COVID-19 were included in the dataset. Samples were obtained from the ongoing ImmuneRACE study (first 160 participants) and from about 1,300 subjects provided by 6 global collaborators. The sample metadata nearly always contained a de-identified subject ID, COVID-19 status, age in years and sex. The repertoires were released in a freely available public database meant as a resource for research on the immune response to SARS-CoV-2. The investigation overall reported the following: The quantity of clinical and demographic metadata differed by source and by participant and was supplied without curation.

From its cysteine to its phenylalanine, the CDR3 spans 13 amino acids. Only the CDR3 region is kept as DNA, spanning 39 bases read in frame from base 1. Looking up the germline V gene (reference sequence) yields CDR1 SEHNR and CDR2 FQNEAQ. The V end loses 3 bases and the J end loses 5 bases, and a stretch of 11 bases separates them. The immunoSEQ Assay, a bias-controlled multiplex PCR, was used to amplify TCRbeta CDR3 regions from genomic DNA. The authors' analysis ran thus. Within the assay, amplification of reference gene primers was used to estimate how many nucleated cells each sample contained. To quantify the absolute abundance of each unique TCRbeta CDR3 rearrangement, sequence reads were collapsed and filtered. For each sample, productive Simpson clonality was calculated as the square root of Simpson's diversity index over productive rearrangements. Entries here come from immuneACCESS through TCRdb and include only in-frame sequences with V and J called. Some clones fail to appear in such tables; in the studies checked, an unresolved V gene covers under half of the shortfall, and the cause of the remainder is unknown. V and J calls and clone size are given by that table; D and trimming were obtained from the DNA. The sample yields fewer than 300,000 clones; under 90% were counted once. Clones ranked in the top ten supply 2.5% to 3.5% of the sample.

Collaborating institutions collected whole blood in K2EDTA tubes following their own protocols. For TCRbeta analysis, collaborators shipped samples in one of three forms: frozen whole blood, isolated PBMCs, or DNA extracted from either of those sample types. As to this clone: This clone's antigen is unknown. Within one base of it there is no much larger clone, and no base qualities were kept.

The receptor was isolated from a woman under 30 with acute or convalescent COVID-19. Sequenced sample: peripheral blood. Recombination joined TRBV7-9 with TRBJ2-7; too little of a D gene remains to name it. The DNA sequence is TGTGCCAGCAGCTTCCCCGGTGTCCACGAGCAGTACTTC. The encoded protein is CASSFPGVHEQYF.